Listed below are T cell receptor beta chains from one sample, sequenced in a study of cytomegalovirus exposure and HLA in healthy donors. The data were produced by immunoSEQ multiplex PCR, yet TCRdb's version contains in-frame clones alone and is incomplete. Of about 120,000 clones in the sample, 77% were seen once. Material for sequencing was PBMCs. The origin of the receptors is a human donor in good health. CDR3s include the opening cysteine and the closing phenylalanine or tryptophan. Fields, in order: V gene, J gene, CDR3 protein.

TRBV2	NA	CASSALPGQGRERRSYEQYF
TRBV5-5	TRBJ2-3	CASSPEGLSTDTQYF
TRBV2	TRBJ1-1	CDGTGFGTEAFF
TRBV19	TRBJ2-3	CASRPSGTSGIPDTQYF
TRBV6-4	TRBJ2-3	CASSDRAGATDTQYF
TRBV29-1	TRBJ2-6	CSVRRESGANVLTF
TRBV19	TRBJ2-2	CASSIFTAGTGELFF
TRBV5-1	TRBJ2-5	CASSLREAGYQETQYF
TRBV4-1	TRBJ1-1	CASSQTTGLLAFF
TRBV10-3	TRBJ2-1	CAIGRGNEQFF
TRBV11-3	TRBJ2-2	CASSPRTSGMNTGELFF
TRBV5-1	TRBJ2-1	CASSLASGRSYNEQFF
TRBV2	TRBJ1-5	CASSEAGQGSNQPQHF
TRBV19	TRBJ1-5	CASSIDPSEGTYSNQPQHF
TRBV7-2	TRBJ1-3	CASSSETGPGNTIYF
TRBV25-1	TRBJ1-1	CASSRRGFEAFF
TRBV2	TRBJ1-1	CASSGPTPRGTEAFF
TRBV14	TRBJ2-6	CASSQLKGRQGVSGANVLTF
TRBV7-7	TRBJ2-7	CASSYRQGAGYEQYF
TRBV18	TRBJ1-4	CASSPQSGQGGEKLFF
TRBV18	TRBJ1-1	CASSPPGTGLLVFF
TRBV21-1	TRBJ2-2	CARRRVTGELFF
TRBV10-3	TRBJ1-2	CAITTGQLGYTF
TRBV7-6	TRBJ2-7	CASSPTRGAQYF
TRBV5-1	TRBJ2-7	CASSSPGAGAAYEQYF
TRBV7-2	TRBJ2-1	CASSFAGPGYNEQFF
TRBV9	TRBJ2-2	CASSARDSRTGELFF
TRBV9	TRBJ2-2	CASRPGNTGELFF
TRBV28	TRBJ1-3	CASSLPISTGSGNTIYF
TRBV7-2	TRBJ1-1	CASSAQQGLNTEAFF
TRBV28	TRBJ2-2	CASSSPGTSNTGELFF
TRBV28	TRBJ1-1	CASSLSDRGGLNTEAFF
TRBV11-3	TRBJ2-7	CASSLGPSYEQYF
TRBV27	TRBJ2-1	CASSLRRQADNEQFF
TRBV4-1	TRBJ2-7	CASSQPGSGAYEQYF
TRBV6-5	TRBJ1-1	CASSSLLQGTNTEAFF
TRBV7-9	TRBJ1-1	CASIGGIEAFF
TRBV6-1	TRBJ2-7	CASSAAFTPSSYEQYF
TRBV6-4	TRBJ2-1	CASRRLAGGFEQFF
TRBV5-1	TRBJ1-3	CASSLDPGGVGNTIYF
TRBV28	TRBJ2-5	CATTGTYQETQYF
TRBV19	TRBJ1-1	CASSFRTGNTEAFF
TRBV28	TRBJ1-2	CASTSLGQGYGYTF
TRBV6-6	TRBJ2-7	CASRVPQGDEQYF
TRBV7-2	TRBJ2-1	CASSLGTSDNEQFF
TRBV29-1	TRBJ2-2	CSALAGRNTGELFF
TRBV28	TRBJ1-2	CASSLPGQGAYGYTF
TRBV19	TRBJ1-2	CASMRRTGEKSYGYTF
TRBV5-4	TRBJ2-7	CASSLLSYEQYF
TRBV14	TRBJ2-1	CASSQSRGLLYNEQFF
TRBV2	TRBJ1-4	CASSDREGRREKLFF